The next 15 T cell receptor beta chains were all read from a single sample in a study of OX40 agonist ivuxolimab in advanced cancers. The protocol was immunoSEQ multiplex PCR, while the TCRdb copy is restricted to in-frame clones and leaves out a portion. The sample comprises about 73,000 clones, approximately 90% of which are singletons, and more than 0.45% rests with the top ten. This material consisted of CD4+ or CD8+ T cells sorted from blood, taken in a trial of the OX40 agonist ivuxolimab. Receptor source: an adult with an advanced solid tumor such as melanoma, head and neck, liver or kidney cancer.

The V gene is TRBV6-6, the J gene TRBJ2-1, with TRBD2 as a possible D gene (5 bases). Germline V gene lookup returns CDR1 MNHNY and CDR2 SVGAGI (reference sequence). Trimming shortened V by 5 bases and J by 9 bases, and 8 bases separated the two germline ends. The CDR3 spans 11 residues. The CDR3 region has the DNA TGTGCCAGCAGTACTAGAGGTGAGCAGTTCTTC. Its protein product is CASSTRGEQFF.

The chain links TRBV19 to TRBJ2-2, with a possible D match to TRBD1 (6 bases). The V and J ends lost 6 bases and 0 bases respectively, with 11 bases between them. In germline, CDR1 is LNHDA, CDR2 SQIVND (reference sequence). The CDR3 is 15 residues long. In DNA form, the CDR3 reads TGTGCCAGTAGCCCAGGGGAAGCGAACACCGGGGAGCTGTTTTTT. It codes for CASSPGEANTGELFF.

This chain links TRBV6-4 with TRBJ2-7; TRBD2 matches 11 bases. This CDR3 has 17 amino acids. The ends lost 0 bases at V and 3 bases at J; junction bases unmatched: 7. Germline CDR1 and CDR2: MRHNA and SNTAGT. The CDR3 reads CASSDSGKLAGDYEQYF. The DNA of the CDR3 is TGTGCCAGCAGTGACTCGGGGAAACTAGCGGGAGACTACGAGCAGTACTTC.

There are a few counts of this clone. The chain joins TRBV19 to TRBJ2-6; no definite D call. This CDR3 has 15 residues. The germline V and J ends were trimmed by 7 bases and 4 bases, with 14 bases remaining between them. Per the germline V gene, CDR1 is LNHDA and CDR2 is SQIVND (reference sequence). As DNA, the CDR3 is TGTGCCAGTACCCGATCCGCTGGGGGGGCCAACGTCCTGACTTTC. Encoded protein: CASTRSAGGANVLTF.

The chain uses TRBV4-3 and TRBJ2-1; TRBD2 agrees at 12 bases. Trimming took 2 bases from V and 5 from J; bases not matched to a gene: 7. CDR1 and CDR2 (germline): LGHNA, YSLEER. The CDR3 is 17 residues long. CDR3 nucleotides: TGCGCCAGCAGCCAACGGCCGGGACTAGCGGGCAACAATGAGCAGTTCTTC. Translating it yields CASSQRPGLAGNNEQFF.

The CDR3, as DNA: TGTGCCAGCGGTAGGACAGGGGGCCCATCCGAGCAGTACTTC. It encodes CASGRTGGPSEQYF. This chain connects TRBV6-5 to TRBJ2-7; 11 bases are a match to TRBD1. Per germline, CDR1 MNHEY and CDR2 SVGAGI. The CDR3 loop spans 14 amino acids. V gave up 8 bases and J gave up 6 bases; unmatched junction bases: 9.

This clone has more than one count but fewer than ten. The gene calls are TRBV5-1 and TRBJ2-7, with TRBD2 as a possible D gene (5 bases). This CDR3 spans 13 amino acids. Trimming cost V 4 bases and J 7 bases, with 15 bases left between them. Germline V gives CDR1 SGHRS, CDR2 YFSETQ. In nucleotides, the CDR3 is TGCGCCAGCAGCGGCATAGAGGGTTCGGAGCAGTACTTC. Protein: CASSGIEGSEQYF.

This clone was counted a few times. The rearrangement uses TRBV30 and TRBJ2-3, with D unresolved. Trimming cost V 6 bases and J 4 bases, with 8 bases left between them. The CDR3 covers 11 residues. Per germline, CDR1 GTSNPN and CDR2 SVGIG (reference sequence). The CDR3 is CACQEADTQYF. The CDR3 nucleotides are TGTGCCTGTCAAGAGGCAGATACGCAGTATTTT.

The chain uses TRBV7-2 and TRBJ2-3; 8 bases fit TRBD2. In germline, CDR1 is SGHTA, CDR2 FQGNSA. The CDR3 has 16 amino acids. The J segment lost 2 bases and the V segment lost 0 bases, leaving 4 bases of the junction unmatched. This CDR3 reads CASSLAIAGSTDTQYF. The CDR3 DNA sequence: TGTGCCAGCAGCTTAGCGATAGCGGGGTCCACAGATACGCAGTATTTT. Combining the CDR3 with reference TRBV7-2 and TRBJ2-3 gives the whole variable domain GAGVSQSPSNKVTEKGKDVELRCDPISGHTALYWYRQSLGQGLEFLIYFQGNSAPDKSGLPSDRFSAERTGGSVSTLTIQRTQQEDSAVYLCASSLAIAGSTDTQYFGPGTRLTVL.

The genes are TRBV6-4 and TRBJ2-1; maybe TRBD1 (6 bases). This CDR3 has 13 residues. V was clipped by 6 bases and J by 4 bases, with 10 bases between them. In germline, CDR1 is MRHNA, CDR2 SNTAGT. The CDR3 DNA reads as TGTGCCAGCAGCCAGGACAGTTACAATGAGCAGTTCTTC. The encoded protein is CASSQDSYNEQFF.

J is TRBJ1-1 and V is TRBV27; D remains ambiguous. This CDR3 is 14 amino acids long. Germline V gene sequence: CDR1 MNHEY, CDR2 SMNVEV (reference sequence). V lost 1 base to trimming and J lost 1 base, with 7 bases between them. CDR3 sequence (DNA): TGTGCCAGCAGTTTATACGGCCAGAACACTGAAGCTTTCTTT. This codes for CASSLYGQNTEAFF.

This clone has more than one count but fewer than ten. The chain employs TRBV7-2 and TRBJ1-2; 9 positions match TRBD1. Losses at the gene ends were 8 bases for V and 6 bases for J; bases not matched to a gene: 4. Germline CDR1 reads SGHTA; CDR2 reads FQGNSA. The CDR3 consists of 12 residues. The CDR3 here is CASGGQGHGYTF. In DNA form, the CDR3 reads TGTGCCAGCGGAGGACAGGGGCATGGCTACACCTTC.

The chain employs TRBV27 and TRBJ2-7, with TRBD2 as a possible D gene (7 bases). With 5 bases removed from V and 6 bases from J, the gap between germline ends came to 17 bases. This CDR3 contains 14 residues. The germline V gene encodes CDR1 MNHEY and CDR2 SMNVEV (reference sequence). The CDR3 protein is CASSLLAEGGEQYF. CDR3 nucleotide sequence: TGTGCCAGCAGTCTTCTAGCGGAAGGGGGCGAGCAGTACTTC.

The rearrangement joins TRBV29-1 to TRBJ2-7; weak D call: TRBD1 (5 bases). The germline V gene has CDR1 SQVTM and CDR2 ANQGSEA. This CDR3 is built from 13 residues. Deletions cut 4 bases from V and 4 bases from J, with 14 bases between. CDR3 region: CSVGPQTEYEQYF. The CDR3 DNA reads TGCAGCGTTGGGCCCCAGACAGAATACGAGCAGTACTTC.

Remarks on this clone: The junction departs from the called germline gene at one end, perhaps through a read error. The CDR3 DNA sequence: TGTGCCAGCAGGGAAGTCCCCACCGCAAATGAGCAGTTCTTC. This sequence encodes CASREVPTANEQFF. The rearrangement uses TRBV6-1 and TRBJ2-1; D not resolved. The CDR3 length is 14 residues. Germline V gene sequence: CDR1 MNHNS, CDR2 SASEGT.